One sample yielded the 9 T cell receptor beta chains listed below, sequenced in a study of graft-versus-host responses after intestinal transplantation. The repertoire was sequenced with immunoSEQ multiplex PCR; TCRdb's copy has only in-frame clones and lacks some. The sample includes over 85,000 clones, 90% to 95% of them seen just once. No antigens are known for them. The sample here was unstimulated CD8+ T cells sorted from spleen or lymph node cells, taken before intestinal transplant. All receptors derive from a human donor who received an intestinal transplant.

This clone occurred once. The chain recombines TRBV7-6 with TRBJ2-3, with a possible D match to TRBD2 (6 bases). Germline loops: CDR1 SGHVS, CDR2 FNYEAQ. The CDR3 has 18 amino acids. The V gene lost 1 base and the J gene lost 1 base, with 18 bases spanning the gap. As DNA, the CDR3 is TGTGCCAGCAGCTTAGTTCTGCGAGGCGGGGAGGGCACAGATACGCAGTATTTT. Residues: CASSLVLRGGEGTDTQYF.

The rearrangement links TRBV2 to TRBJ2-1, with TRBD2 matching over 11 bases. The CDR3 is 18 amino acids. Germline CDR1 reads SNHLY; CDR2 reads FYNNEI. After removal of 2 bases from V and 1 base from J, the junction contained 7 bases not matched to a gene. CDR3 loop: CASSENPWTSGSYNEQFF. Here the CDR3 DNA reads TGTGCCAGCAGTGAAAACCCTTGGACTAGCGGGTCCTACAATGAGCAGTTCTTC.

V and J are TRBV30 and TRBJ2-7; 8 bases agree with TRBD2. This CDR3 has 14 amino acids. Germline V gives CDR1 GTSNPN, CDR2 SVGIG (reference sequence). Trimming at V came to 0 bases and at J to 2 bases, leaving 3 bases not matched to a gene. In DNA, the CDR3 is TGTGCCTGGAGTGTAGGTAGCGGGGCCTACGAGCAGTACTTC. Amino acids: CAWSVGSGAYEQYF.

This clone was seen just once. DNA of the CDR3: TGTGCCAGCAGACTAGGTTCAGATGAGCAGTTCTTC. This codes for CASRLGSDEQFF. The gene calls are TRBV6-6 and TRBJ2-1; perhaps TRBD2 as D (5 bases). The CDR3 runs 12 residues. Germline V gives CDR1 MNHNY, CDR2 SVGAGI (reference sequence). Trimming took 6 bases from V and 8 from J, leaving 11 bases between them.

The chain recombines TRBV19 with TRBJ1-2, with 10 positions matching TRBD1. CDR1 and CDR2 (germline): LNHDA, SQIVND (reference sequence). With V trimmed by 5 bases and J by 8 bases, 20 bases remained unmatched. This CDR3 has 18 amino acids. DNA for the CDR3: TGTGCCAGTAGTCATGATCCGGGACAGGGGATCTTTGGATACGGCTACACCTTC. Translated: CASSHDPGQGIFGYGYTF.

The chain carries TRBV29-1 and TRBJ2-1; 9 bases align to TRBD1. Trimming at V came to 7 bases and at J to 4 bases, leaving 5 bases not matched to a gene. The CDR3 is 13 amino acids. Germline V gives CDR1 SQVTM, CDR2 ANQGSEA. CDR3 coding DNA: TGCAGCGGTCGGACAGGGGAATACAATGAGCAGTTCTTC. It translates to CSGRTGEYNEQFF.

V and J are TRBV10-3 and TRBJ1-2; D gene uncertain. The CDR3 consists of 14 residues. V lost 0 bases to trimming and J lost 0 bases, with 5 bases between them. CDR1 is ENHRY, CDR2 SYGVKD, per germline. The CDR3 reads CAISESTANYGYTF. The CDR3 DNA reads TGTGCCATCAGTGAGTCAACAGCTAACTATGGCTACACCTTC.

The V call is TRBV7-2, the J call TRBJ2-1, with D unresolved. This CDR3 is 12 amino acids long. Germline V gene data show CDR1 as SGHTA and CDR2 as FQGNSA. Deletions cut 5 bases from V and 7 bases from J, with 9 bases between. The CDR3 DNA follows: TGTGCCAGCAGCGACTTATCGAATGAGCAGTTCTTC. Translation: CASSDLSNEQFF.

The V and J genes are TRBV7-9 and TRBJ2-7, with D tentatively TRBD2 (6 bases). Germline CDR1 is SEHNR and CDR2 is FQNEAQ (reference sequence). Trimming removed 5 bases from V and 4 bases from J, with 21 bases in between. The CDR3 spans 16 residues. Here the CDR3 reads CASSHPGTPGGYEQYF. The CDR3 coding sequence is TGTGCCAGCAGCCACCCTGGGACGCCCGGAGGGTACGAGCAGTACTTC.